These T cell receptor beta chains were read from a single sample in a study of shared clonotypes between healthy human individuals. Profiling relied on immunoSEQ multiplex PCR, and the TCRdb table lists in-frame clones only, not all of them. The sample lists millions of clones; approximately 95% were seen once. The sample consisted of naive CD8+ T cells sorted from blood. The source is a man younger than 30 in good health. Each CDR3 is given with its conserved first and last residue. Fields, in order: J gene, V gene, D gene, CDR3 protein, CDR3 DNA. D genes are given only for firm matches.

TRBJ2-1 TRBV7-6 NA CASSFDNYNEQFF TGTGCCAGCAGCTTTGACAATTACAATGAGCAGTTCTTC
TRBJ1-1 TRBV19 NA CASSIGTAFTEAFF TGTGCCAGTAGTATCGGGACGGCGTTCACTGAAGCTTTCTTT
TRBJ1-4 TRBV7-9 NA CASSTSSPDYYPNEKLFF TGTGCCAGCAGCACCTCAAGTCCTGACTACTACCCTAATGAAAAACTGTTTTTT
TRBJ2-7 TRBV5-5 NA CASSPRGPLNEQYF TGTGCCAGCAGCCCCAGGGGCCCCTTGAACGAGCAGTACTTC
TRBJ2-4 TRBV25-1 NA CASTNEYVNRDKDIQYF TGTGCCAGCACCAACGAGTATGTGAATAGAGATAAGGACATTCAGTACTTC
TRBJ2-1 TRBV7-9 TRBD2 CASEGFIRGGLGNEQFF TGTGCCAGCGAGGGCTTTATACGGGGGGGCTTAGGAAATGAGCAGTTCTTC
TRBJ2-1 TRBV9 TRBD2 CASSPLAGGYNEQFF TGTGCCAGCAGCCCTTTAGCGGGGGGCTACAATGAGCAGTTCTTC
TRBJ2-7 TRBV5-4 NA CASSAGSPSYEQYF TGTGCCAGCAGCGCAGGGTCGCCCTCCTACGAGCAGTACTTC
TRBJ2-3 TRBV9 TRBD2 CASSVAPGLAGSDTQYF TGTGCCAGCAGCGTAGCTCCGGGACTAGCGGGATCAGATACGCAGTATTTT
TRBJ2-7 TRBV6-5 TRBD2 CASSSGTSGHEQYF TGTGCCAGCAGTTCAGGGACTAGCGGACACGAGCAGTACTTC
TRBJ2-7 TRBV27 NA CASSFSPGSVDEQYF TGTGCCAGCAGTTTCTCCCCGGGATCCGTGGACGAGCAGTACTTC